Shown below are 9 T cell receptor beta chains from a single sample sequenced in a study of blood T cell repertoires in COVID-19. Assay used: immunoSEQ multiplex PCR; TCRdb lists only in-frame clones, some missing. The sample gives around 80,000 clones, around 80% of which show up once; 15% to 19% is in the top ten. Sequenced sample: peripheral blood. The receptors stem from an elderly woman with acute or convalescent COVID-19.

This rearrangement joins TRBV7-3 to TRBJ2-2; maybe TRBD1 (6 bases). The germline CDR1 and CDR2 sequences are SGHTA and FQGTGA. V dropped 2 bases and J dropped 5 bases, with 15 bases sitting between them. The CDR3 covers 16 residues. The CDR3 spells CASSLGQLFGTGELFF. The CDR3, as DNA: TGTGCCAGCAGCTTAGGACAGCTATTCGGGACCGGGGAGCTGTTTTTT.

This clone has just a few counts. The chain couples TRBV11-3 to TRBJ2-5; 10 bases align to TRBD2. Germline-derived CDR1 and CDR2 are SGHNT and YENEEA. This CDR3 is 18 amino acids long. V trimming: 1 base; J trimming: 4 bases; junction bases outside the gene matches: 12. CDR3 loop: CASSLGALAGAGGETQYF. The CDR3 DNA reads TGTGCCAGCAGCTTAGGGGCCCTAGCGGGGGCCGGGGGAGAGACCCAGTACTTC.

The chain joins TRBV11-3 to TRBJ1-2; D ambiguous. V was pared by 6 bases and J by 0 bases, with 11 bases between. Germline V gene lookup returns CDR1 SGHNT and CDR2 YENEEA. The CDR3 length is 14 residues. The CDR3 spells CASRNPQANYGYTF. The CDR3 DNA reads TGTGCCAGCAGAAACCCGCAGGCTAACTATGGCTACACCTTC.

The V gene is TRBV5-4, the J gene TRBJ2-3, with TRBD2 matching 11 bases. V lost 4 bases to trimming and J lost 14 bases; unmatched junction nucleotides: 12. This CDR3 contains 14 residues. Germline-derived CDR1 and CDR2 are SGHNT and YYREEE (reference sequence). The CDR3 DNA sequence: TGTGCCAGCAGCCATCGGACTAGCGGGTCCTTCTGGTATTTT. Translating gives CASSHRTSGSFWYF.

The chain joins TRBV14 to TRBJ1-2, with D maybe TRBD1 (5 bases). Looked up from germline, CDR1 is SGHDN and CDR2 is FVKESK. The CDR3 is 16 residues long. V was clipped by 4 bases and J by 2 bases, with 17 bases between them. The CDR3 DNA follows: TGTGCCAGCAGCCCTCAGGCAGGGAGGACCAACTATGGCTACACCTTC. Translated: CASSPQAGRTNYGYTF. The full variable domain, with the rest looked up from reference TRBV14 and TRBJ1-2, is EAGVTQFPSHSVIEKGQTVTLRCDPISGHDNLYWYRRVMGKEIKFLLHFVKESKQDESGMPNNRFLAERTGGTYSTLKVQPAELEDSGVYFCASSPQAGRTNYGYTFGSGTRLTVV.

The J gene is TRBJ1-2, the V gene TRBV19; TRBD1 matches 9 bases. Germline V lookup: CDR1 LNHDA, CDR2 SQIVND (reference sequence). This CDR3 has 13 residues. Germline trimming cut 6 bases from V and 6 bases from J; bases unmatched to any gene: 5. The CDR3 nucleotides are TGTGCCAGTAGGCCGCGGACAGGGGATGGCTACACCTTC. It encodes CASRPRTGDGYTF. Filled out from reference TRBV19 and TRBJ1-2, the complete variable domain reads DGGITQSPKYLFRKEGQNVTLSCEQNLNHDAMYWYRQDPGQGLRLIYYSQIVNDFQKGDIAEGYSVSREKKESFPLTVTSAQKNPTAFYLCASRPRTGDGYTFGSGTRLTVV.

J is TRBJ2-7 and V is TRBV7-9; D perhaps matches TRBD2 (6 bases). Germline CDR1 SEHNR, CDR2 FQNEAQ (reference sequence). Trimming stripped 5 bases from V and 2 bases from J, with 16 bases between. The CDR3 totals 15 residues. CDR3 bases: TGTGCCAGCAGCGATTTGGGGGGAACGACCTACGAGCAGTACTTC. It specifies CASSDLGGTTYEQYF.

This rearrangement joins TRBV7-2 to TRBJ2-1; 9 nucleotides line up with TRBD1. Germline CDR1 is SGHTA and CDR2 is FQGNSA. The ends lost 5 bases at V and 13 bases at J; junction bases unmatched: 9. This CDR3 spans 13 amino acids. CDR3 DNA: TGTGCCAGCAGCCAACGGGACAGGGAAACCCAGTTCTTC. It encodes CASSQRDRETQFF.

This chain connects TRBV10-1 to TRBJ2-7; 7 nucleotides align to TRBD1. The germline V gene has CDR1 WNHNN and CDR2 SYGVQD (reference sequence). The CDR3 contains 15 residues. V shed 7 bases, J shed 0 bases, and the junction held 9 bases outside the gene matches. The CDR3 bases are TGCGCCAGCAAAATTTTGACAGGGAGCTCCTACGAGCAGTACTTC. It is translated as CASKILTGSSYEQYF.